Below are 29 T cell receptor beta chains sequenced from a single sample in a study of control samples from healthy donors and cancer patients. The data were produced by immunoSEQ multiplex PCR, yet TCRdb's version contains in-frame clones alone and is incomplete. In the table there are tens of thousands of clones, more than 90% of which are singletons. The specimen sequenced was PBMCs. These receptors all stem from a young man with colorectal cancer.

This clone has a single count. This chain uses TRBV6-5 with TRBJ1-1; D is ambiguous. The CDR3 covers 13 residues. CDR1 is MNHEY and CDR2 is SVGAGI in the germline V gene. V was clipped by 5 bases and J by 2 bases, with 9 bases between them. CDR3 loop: CASSTGVNTEAFF. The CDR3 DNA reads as TGTGCCAGCAGTACGGGTGTTAACACTGAAGCTTTCTTT.

The CDR3 sequence is CASSGHQGPPYGYTF. The CDR3, as DNA: TGTGCCAGCAGTGGGCATCAGGGACCGCCTTATGGCTACACCTTC. J is TRBJ1-2 and V is TRBV6-6; tentative D call: TRBD1 (5 bases). The germline V gene has CDR1 MNHNY and CDR2 SVGAGI (reference sequence). The V and J ends lost 5 bases and 5 bases respectively, with 18 bases between them. The CDR3 runs to 15 residues.

CDR3 in DNA: TGCGCCAGCAGTAGCCTCTCTGGAAACACCATATATTTT. Translated: CASSSLSGNTIYF. The rearrangement joins TRBV10-2 to TRBJ1-3, with unresolved D. CDR1 WSHSY and CDR2 SAAADI come from the germline V gene. Trimming took off 5 bases at V and 0 bases at J, with 5 bases between the two ends. The CDR3 is 13 residues long.

The CDR3 bases are TGTGCCAGCAGGCCGGGGGAGGTTGAAAAACTGTTTTTT. This gives the protein CASRPGEVEKLFF. This chain links TRBV12-3 or TRBV12-4 with TRBJ1-4; D may be TRBD1 (5 bases). The CDR3 has 13 residues. V was trimmed by 6 bases and J by 7 bases, leaving 12 bases between them.

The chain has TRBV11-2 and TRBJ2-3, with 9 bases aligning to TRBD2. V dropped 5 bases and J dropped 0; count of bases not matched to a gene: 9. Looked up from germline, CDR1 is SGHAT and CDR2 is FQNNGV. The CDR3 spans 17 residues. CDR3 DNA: TGTGCCAGCAGCATCCATCTAGCGGGGACTAGCACAGATACGCAGTATTTT. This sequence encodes CASSIHLAGTSTDTQYF.

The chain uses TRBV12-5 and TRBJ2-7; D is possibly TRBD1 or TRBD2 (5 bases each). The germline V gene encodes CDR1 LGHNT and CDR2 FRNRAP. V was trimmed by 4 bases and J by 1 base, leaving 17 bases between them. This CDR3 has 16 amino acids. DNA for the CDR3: TGTGCTAGTGGTTCTGCCCAAAAGGGACCATCCTACGAGCAGTACTTC. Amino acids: CASGSAQKGPSYEQYF.

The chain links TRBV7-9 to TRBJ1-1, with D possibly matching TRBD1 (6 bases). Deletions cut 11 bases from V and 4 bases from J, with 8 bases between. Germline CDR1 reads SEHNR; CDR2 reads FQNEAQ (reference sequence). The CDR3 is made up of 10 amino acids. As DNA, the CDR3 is TGTGCCGGACAGATCACTGAAGCTTTCTTT. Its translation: CAGQITEAFF.

The chain's CDR3 is CASSLFSRAGNTIYF. The DNA of the CDR3 is TGTGCCAGCAGCTTATTTTCCAGAGCTGGAAACACCATATATTTT. This chain links TRBV11-2 with TRBJ1-3, with D unresolved. Germline CDR1 and CDR2: SGHAT and FQNNGV. Trimming cost V 2 bases and J 2 bases, with 10 bases left between them. This CDR3 comprises 15 residues.

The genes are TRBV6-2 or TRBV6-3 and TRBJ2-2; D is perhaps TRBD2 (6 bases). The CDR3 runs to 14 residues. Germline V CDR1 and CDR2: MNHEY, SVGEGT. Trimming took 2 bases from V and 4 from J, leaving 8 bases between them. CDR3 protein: CASSYGTFTGELFF. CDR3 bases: TGTGCCAGCAGTTACGGGACTTTCACCGGGGAGCTGTTTTTT.

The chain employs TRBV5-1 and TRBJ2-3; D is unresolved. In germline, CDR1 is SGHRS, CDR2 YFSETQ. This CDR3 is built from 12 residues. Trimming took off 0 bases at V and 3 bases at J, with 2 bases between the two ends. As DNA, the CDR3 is TGCGCCAGCAGCTTGGAGACAGATACGCAGTATTTT. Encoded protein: CASSLETDTQYF.

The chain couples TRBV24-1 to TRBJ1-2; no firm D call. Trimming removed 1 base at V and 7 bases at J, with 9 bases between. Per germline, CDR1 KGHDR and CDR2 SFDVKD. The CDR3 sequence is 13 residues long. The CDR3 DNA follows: TGTGCCACCAGTGATTTAGGGTCCGGTGGCTACACCTTC. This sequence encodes CATSDLGSGGYTF.

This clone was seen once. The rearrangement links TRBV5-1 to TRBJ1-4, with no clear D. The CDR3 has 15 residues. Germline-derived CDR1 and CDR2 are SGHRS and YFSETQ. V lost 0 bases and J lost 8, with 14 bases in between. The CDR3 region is CASSLVGRDGEKLFF. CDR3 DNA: TGCGCCAGCAGCTTGGTAGGTAGGGATGGCGAAAAACTGTTTTTT.

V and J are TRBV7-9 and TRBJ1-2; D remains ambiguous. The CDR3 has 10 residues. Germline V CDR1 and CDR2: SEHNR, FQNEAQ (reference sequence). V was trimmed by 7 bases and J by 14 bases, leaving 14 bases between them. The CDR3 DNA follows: TGTGCCAGCACCCCAGCAGAACAGACCTTC. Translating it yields CASTPAEQTF.

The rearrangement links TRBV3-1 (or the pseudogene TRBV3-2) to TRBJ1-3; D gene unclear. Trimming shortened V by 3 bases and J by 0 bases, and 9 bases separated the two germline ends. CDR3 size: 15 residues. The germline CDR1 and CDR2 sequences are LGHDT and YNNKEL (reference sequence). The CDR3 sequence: CASSQAPGSGNTIYF. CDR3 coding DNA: TGTGCCAGCAGCCAGGCACCGGGCTCTGGAAACACCATATATTTT.

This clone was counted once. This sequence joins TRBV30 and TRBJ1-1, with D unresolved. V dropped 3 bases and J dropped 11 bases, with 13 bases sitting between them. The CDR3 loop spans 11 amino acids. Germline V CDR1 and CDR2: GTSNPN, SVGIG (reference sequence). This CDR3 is CAWRGGLRAFF. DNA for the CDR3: TGTGCCTGGAGAGGCGGGCTCAGGGCTTTCTTT.

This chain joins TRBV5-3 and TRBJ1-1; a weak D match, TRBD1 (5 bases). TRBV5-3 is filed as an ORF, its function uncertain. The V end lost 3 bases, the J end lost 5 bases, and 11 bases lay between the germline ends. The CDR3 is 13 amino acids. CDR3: CARSCGTLTEAFF. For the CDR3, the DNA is TGTGCCAGAAGCTGTGGGACCTTAACTGAAGCTTTCTTT.

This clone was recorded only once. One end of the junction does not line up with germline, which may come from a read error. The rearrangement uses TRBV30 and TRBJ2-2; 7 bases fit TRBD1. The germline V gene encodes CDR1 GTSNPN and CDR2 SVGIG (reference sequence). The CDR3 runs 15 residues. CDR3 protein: CAGSSGTVGTGELFF. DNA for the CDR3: TGTGCCGGGAGCTCCGGGACAGTAGGGACCGGGGAGCTGTTTTTT. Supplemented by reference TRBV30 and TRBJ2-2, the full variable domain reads SQTIHQWPATLVQPVGSPLSLECTVEGTSNPNLYWYRQAAGRGLQLLFYSVGIGQISSEVPQNLSASRPQDRQFILSSKKLLLSDSGFYLCAGSSGTVGTGELFFGEGSRLTVL.

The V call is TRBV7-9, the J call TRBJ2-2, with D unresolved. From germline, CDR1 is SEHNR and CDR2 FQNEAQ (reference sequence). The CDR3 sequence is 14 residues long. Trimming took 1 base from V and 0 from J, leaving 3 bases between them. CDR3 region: CASSLGANTGELFF. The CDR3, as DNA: TGTGCCAGCAGCTTAGGTGCGAACACCGGGGAGCTGTTTTTT.

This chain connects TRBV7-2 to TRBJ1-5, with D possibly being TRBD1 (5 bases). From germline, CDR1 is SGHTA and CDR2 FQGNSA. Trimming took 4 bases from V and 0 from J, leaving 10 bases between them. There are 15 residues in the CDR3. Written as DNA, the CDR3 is TGTGCCAGCAGCTGGGGCCCATATAGCAATCAGCCCCAGCATTTT. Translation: CASSWGPYSNQPQHF.

In nucleotides, the CDR3 is TGTGCTAGTGCCTTACTAGCGGGGGGGCCCGGGGAGCTGTTTTTT. Its protein is CASALLAGGPGELFF. The chain employs TRBV12-5 and TRBJ2-2, with TRBD2 identical over 13 bases. J gave up 6 bases and V 7 bases, and 5 bases lay outside the gene matches. The CDR3 contains 15 residues. Germline V CDR1 and CDR2: LGHNT, FRNRAP.

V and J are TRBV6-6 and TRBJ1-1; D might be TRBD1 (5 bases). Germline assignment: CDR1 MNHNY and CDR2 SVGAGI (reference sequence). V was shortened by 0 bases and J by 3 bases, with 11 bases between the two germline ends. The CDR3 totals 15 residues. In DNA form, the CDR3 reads TGTGCCAGCAGTTACTCGCGACAGAGGGACACTGAAGCTTTCTTT. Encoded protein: CASSYSRQRDTEAFF.

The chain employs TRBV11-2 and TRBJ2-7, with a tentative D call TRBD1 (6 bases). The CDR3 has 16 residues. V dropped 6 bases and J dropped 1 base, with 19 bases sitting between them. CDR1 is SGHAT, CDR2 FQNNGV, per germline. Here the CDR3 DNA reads TGTGCCAGCAGTGTAGCCGGGACATTAATATCCTACGAGCAGTACGTC. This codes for CASSVAGTLISYEQYV.

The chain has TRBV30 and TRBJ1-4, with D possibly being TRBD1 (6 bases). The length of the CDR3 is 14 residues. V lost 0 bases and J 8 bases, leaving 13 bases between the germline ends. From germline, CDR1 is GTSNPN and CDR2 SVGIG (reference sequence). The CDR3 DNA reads TGTGCCTGGAGTGTAAACAGGGCTCGGGAAAAACTGTTTTTT. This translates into CAWSVNRAREKLFF.

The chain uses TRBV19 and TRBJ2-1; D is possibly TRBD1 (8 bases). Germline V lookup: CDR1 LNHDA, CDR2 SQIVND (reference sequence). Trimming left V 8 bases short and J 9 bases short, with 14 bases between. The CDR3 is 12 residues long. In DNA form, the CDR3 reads TGTGCCAGTTCTTACAGGGGGGGTGAGCAGTTCTTC. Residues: CASSYRGGEQFF.

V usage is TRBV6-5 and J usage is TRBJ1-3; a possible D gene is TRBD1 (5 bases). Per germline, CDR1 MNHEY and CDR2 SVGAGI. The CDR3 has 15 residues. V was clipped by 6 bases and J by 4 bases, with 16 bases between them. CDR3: CASSLRWGGGNTIYF. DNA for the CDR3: TGTGCCAGCAGCCTTCGGTGGGGGGGAGGAAACACCATATATTTT.

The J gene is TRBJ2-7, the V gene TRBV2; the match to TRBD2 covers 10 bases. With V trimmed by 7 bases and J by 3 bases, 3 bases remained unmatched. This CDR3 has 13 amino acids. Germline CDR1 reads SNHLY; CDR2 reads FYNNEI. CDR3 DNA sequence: TGTGCCAGCACCCGACTAGCGGGCTACGAGCAGTACTTC. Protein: CASTRLAGYEQYF.

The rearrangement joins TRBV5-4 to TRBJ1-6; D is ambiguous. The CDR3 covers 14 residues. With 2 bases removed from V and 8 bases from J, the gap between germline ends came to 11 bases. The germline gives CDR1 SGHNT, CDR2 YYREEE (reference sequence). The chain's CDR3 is CASSLGFRDSPLHF. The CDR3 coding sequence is TGTGCCAGCAGCTTAGGGTTTAGGGATTCACCCCTCCACTTT.

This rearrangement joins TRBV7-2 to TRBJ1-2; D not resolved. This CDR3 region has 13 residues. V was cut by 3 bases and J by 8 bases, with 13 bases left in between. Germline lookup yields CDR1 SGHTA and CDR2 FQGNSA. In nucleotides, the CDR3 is TGTGCCAGCAGCTTGGGGTCCACCGGAGGCTACACCTTC. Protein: CASSLGSTGGYTF.

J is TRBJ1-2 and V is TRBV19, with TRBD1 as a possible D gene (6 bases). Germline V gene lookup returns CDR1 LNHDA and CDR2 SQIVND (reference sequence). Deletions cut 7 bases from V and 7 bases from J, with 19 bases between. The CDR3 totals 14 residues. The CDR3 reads CASTPERGAGGYTF. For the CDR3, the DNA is TGTGCCAGTACCCCGGAGCGGGGGGCGGGTGGCTACACCTTC.